This entry describes one T cell receptor (beta chain). Its antigen is not yet known. Per-base quality was not reported, and no clone a single base away is much larger than it. The donors were healthy, HIV-negative adults who had no recently reported acute infections or vaccinations. Every donor was a Caucasian adult residing in Nashville, Tennessee, USA. CD4+ T cells were enriched through magnetic negative selection, after which naive cells were positively selected on CD45RA and the remaining negative fraction served as the memory subset. After blood collection by leukapheresis, PBMCs were isolated using Ficoll-Histopaque density gradient centrifugation and then cryopreserved in the vapor phase of liquid nitrogen. Analytical flow cytometry was used to check the purity and quantity of every magnetically sorted T cell population. From each sorted fraction, genomic DNA was isolated and quantified by UV absorbance on a Nanodrop 2000c.

This sample is drawn from a study of shared clonotypes between healthy human individuals (dated by TCRdb to 2018 to 2021). In the study overall: The cohort comprised a couple of women and a few men aged 18 to 49 years. For each donor, CD4 naive and CD4 memory were each given three plates, CD8 naive was given two plates, and CD8 memory was given one plate. The study deeply sequenced blood TCR repertoires of five healthy adults to estimate repertoire size and the extent of clonotype sharing between individuals. To increase sequencing depth and limit assay-specific biases, different laboratories used diverse techniques to prepare libraries and sequence TCR repertoires. Between about 0.9 and 8.9 billion PBMCs per donor were obtained by leukapheresis. Beyond this particular receptor, the publication reports: Incomplete sequencing was indicated by rarefaction of sorted-subset datasets, despite the large sequencing depth. Larger estimated clonotype richness was generally found for naive subsets than for memory subsets. Based on pairwise subsampling, the degree of clonotype sharing among donors was expected to be affected by sequencing depth. Compared with non-shared clonotypes, clonotypes shared by all four sorted-subset donors had higher generation probabilities. Sampling was restricted to blood, and TCR repertoires in tissues likely differ from the TCR repertoires found in blood. About 5% of naive CD4, around 4% of naive CD8, around 2.3% of memory CD4, and 0.4% of memory CD8 clonotypes were shared across a few donors. The genetic and exposure-history diversity represented was limited by the small number of donors.

Using the deep immunoSEQ assay, TCR CDR3 regions were amplified from genomic DNA by multiplex PCR. Extracted genomic DNA from each cell subset was distributed evenly across all wells of several immunoSEQ 96-well plates, and each plate was treated as a replicate. For sorted subsets, about 220 ng of genomic DNA, equivalent to some 30,000 T cell genomes, went into each replicate PCR. The purified libraries were quantified using a Qubit 3.0 fluorometer, sized with a Bioanalyzer 2100, and then quantified again using the KAPA Library Quantification kit. A separate single-read 150-cycle Illumina NextSeq 550 flow cell was used to sequence each immunoSEQ 96-well plate. As for how the authors treated the data: Because only junctional sequences without quality scores were contained in the immunoSEQ output, filtering matching that applied to full-length reads could not be performed. To assign V/J genes and CDR3, sequences were annotated using PyIR, a Python wrapper for IgBLAST v1.9, with IMGT germline references. Reads were removed for weak V/J assignments (E-value above 1e-6), missing CDR3, stop codons, out-of-frame junctions, or ambiguous translated residues. V3J clonotypes were defined as sequences sharing an identical inferred V gene, J gene, and CDR3 amino acid sequence. The percentage overlap between two repertoires was calculated by dividing the number of shared unique clonotypes by the size of the smaller repertoire. Repertoire richness was assessed with RTK rarefaction, the Chao1 estimator, and Recon v2.1 estimates of unobserved clonotypes. For all TCRbeta clonotypes obtained by the gDNA method from a handful of donors, generation probabilities were computed with OLGA. Drawn from immuneACCESS, this table holds only the in-frame rearrangements with V and J called that TCRdb kept. Clones are partly lost; checked studies trace under half to an unresolved V gene and leave the rest unexplained. V and J calls and clone size follow that table, whereas D and trimming were derived from the DNA. This sample gives approximately 1,500,000 clones in total; approximately 98% of them show up just once. The top ten clonotypes cover 0.4% to 0.55% of the sample.

This sequence originates from a man between 25 and 39 years old in good health. The sample taken for sequencing was naive CD4+ T cells sorted from blood. The sample's cell subset or site label is to be understood as: CD45RA+ positively selected.

Here the CDR3 is given as CASSQVGSLTYEQYF. The DNA reads as follows: TGCGCCAGCAGCCAAGTTGGGTCACTAACCTACGAGCAGTACTTC. The V gene is TRBV4-1 and the J gene is TRBJ2-7; no D segment can be confidently identified. Spanning cysteine to phenylalanine, the CDR3 consists of 15 amino acids. Just CDR3 DNA is preserved here, 45 bases in frame from base 1. The V end loses 1 base and the J end loses 2 bases, and a stretch of 12 bases separates them. CDR1 and CDR2, looked up from the germline V gene, are MGHRA and YSYEKL.